This TCR beta chain was recorded in a study of radiotherapy plus CTLA-4 blockade in lung cancer. Sequenced by immunoSEQ multiplex PCR; TCRdb stores in-frame clones only, minus some. The sample lists roughly 97,000 clones, roughly 74% seen once, with 2.8% in the top ten. This CDR3 has 14 residues. The V gene's germline CDR1 is SEHNR and CDR2 FQNEAQ (reference sequence). V lost 10 bases, J lost 5 bases, and 9 bases stayed unmatched. This specimen consisted of peripheral blood, obtained from a patient treated with radiotherapy plus ipilimumab. The chain is built from TRBV7-9 and TRBJ1-4; 8 bases match TRBD1. This clonotype originated in a human donor with non-small cell lung cancer who had a partial response to radiotherapy plus ipilimumab. Some clones in this sample may be carry-over from other donors' samples. The CDR3 sequence is CATRPGQENEKLFF. In nucleotides, the CDR3 is TGTGCCACCCGACCGGGACAGGAGAATGAAAAACTGTTTTTT. Full variable domain (outside the CDR3, taken from reference TRBV7-9 and TRBJ1-4): DTGVSQNPRHKITKRGQNVTFRCDPISEHNRLYWYRQTLGQGPEFLTYFQNEAQLEKSRLLSDRFSAERPKGSFSTLEIQRTEQGDSAMYLCATRPGQENEKLFFGSGTQLSVL.